These 3 T cell receptor beta chains share one sample of origin, sequenced in a study of blood T cell repertoires in COVID-19. Sequencing used immunoSEQ multiplex PCR; TCRdb keeps in-frame clones, though not all of them. The sample lists 120,000 to 150,000 clones, approximately 81% occurring once. Sequences were obtained from PBMCs or T cells enriched from blood (not recorded which). Every receptor here comes from a man in his forties with acute COVID-19.

This chain connects TRBV2 to TRBJ2-7; maybe TRBD2 (5 bases). The V gene's germline CDR1 is SNHLY and CDR2 FYNNEI. V lost 8 bases and J 3 bases, leaving 14 bases between the germline ends. CDR3 length equals 13 residues. CDR3 sequence reads: CASVRGGRYEQYF. CDR3 nucleotide sequence: TGTGCCAGCGTTCGTGGCGGGCGCTACGAGCAGTACTTC.

This rearrangement joins TRBV9 to TRBJ2-3; D gene unclear. The CDR3 has 18 amino acids. The germline gives CDR1 SGDLS, CDR2 YYNGEE. Trimming took off 0 bases at V and 2 bases at J, with 19 bases between the two ends. The CDR3 is CASSVEPVPRSHTDTQYF. The CDR3 DNA follows: TGTGCCAGCAGCGTAGAGCCGGTCCCAAGAAGCCACACAGATACGCAGTATTTT.

This sequence joins TRBV7-2 and TRBJ2-3; possible D gene TRBD2, 6 bases. The CDR3 runs 15 residues. The V gene lost 1 base and the J gene lost 4 bases, with 12 bases spanning the gap. The germline V gene has CDR1 SGHTA and CDR2 FQGNSA. The chain's CDR3 is CASSLDWTMSDTQYF. DNA for the CDR3: TGTGCCAGCAGCTTAGATTGGACTATGTCAGATACGCAGTATTTT.